This T cell receptor (beta chain) was documented in a study of blood T cell repertoires in COVID-19. Study information: The samples span acute and convalescent COVID-19 from the United States, Italy and Spain.

Germline lookup yields CDR1 GTSNPN and CDR2 SVGIG (reference sequence). The CDR3 has 12 residues. Trimming took off 1 base at V and 5 bases at J, with 9 bases between the two ends. Original processing notes: Estimates of nucleated cell counts were drawn from the amplification of reference gene primers. Sequencing was performed with immunoSEQ multiplex PCR; in TCRdb, only in-frame clones are kept and a portion is missing. The DNA gave D and trimming, while V, J and clone size come from that table. The repertoire holds tens of thousands of clones, with 90% as singletons. This clone has only one observation.

Sequences were obtained from peripheral blood. This clonotype was obtained from a man aged 40-55 years with acute or convalescent COVID-19. The chain has TRBV30 and TRBJ2-7; D remains ambiguous. CDR3 coding DNA: TGTGCCTGGAGTGCTCGTGCGGACGAGCAGTACTTC. Its protein product is CAWSARADEQYF.